The 14 T cell receptor beta chains given below trace back to one sample, sequenced in a study of cytomegalovirus exposure and HLA in healthy donors. PCR involved 60 Vbeta and 13 Jbeta primers. This table comes from immunoSEQ multiplex PCR, and its TCRdb copy is limited to in-frame clones, with some not included. The sample has 200,000 to 250,000 clones, just over 75% seen once. Sample: PBMCs. The source is a woman in her fifties or sixties in good health and CMV-seropositive.

The chain carries TRBV7-6 and TRBJ2-3; 8 nucleotides match TRBD2. CDR3 length equals 17 residues. CDR1 and CDR2 from the germline V gene are SGHVS and FNYEAQ. Trimming took 5 bases from V and 4 from J; bases not matched to a gene: 14. The CDR3 DNA is TGTGCCAGCAGCCCTCGGGGGGGACTAGGTGGAGCAGATACGCAGTATTTT. Protein sequence: CASSPRGGLGGADTQYF. Variable domain in full (rest from reference TRBV7-6 and TRBJ2-3): GAGVSQSPRYKVTKRGQDVALRCDPISGHVSLYWYRQALGQGPEFLTYFNYEAQQDKSGLPNDRFSAERPEGSISTLTIQRTEQRDSAMYRCASSPRGGLGGADTQYFGPGTRLTVL.

V gene TRBV4-3 combines with J gene TRBJ1-3; 8 bases are a match to TRBD1. Germline CDR1 reads LGHNA; CDR2 reads YSLEER. The CDR3 has 18 residues. After removal of 1 base from V and 3 bases from J, the junction contained 11 bases not matched to a gene. In DNA, the CDR3 is TGCGCCAGCAGCCAAGCTTTTCGGAGCAGGGGGCTTGGAAACACCATATATTTT. Its protein product is CASSQAFRSRGLGNTIYF.

V is TRBV11-2 and J is TRBJ1-3, with 8 positions matching TRBD1. Unmatched junction bases numbered 10, after V lost 5 bases and J lost 4 bases. This CDR3 region has 16 residues. Germline-derived CDR1 and CDR2 are SGHAT and FQNNGV. The CDR3 region has the DNA TGTGCCAGCAGCGGCCGGACAGGGAGGAGCGGAAACACCATATATTTT. Amino acids: CASSGRTGRSGNTIYF.

As DNA, the CDR3 is TGTGCCAGCAGCTACCGGGACAGGGCCACCGGGGAGCTGTTTTTT. This sequence encodes CASSYRDRATGELFF. The rearrangement joins TRBV5-5 to TRBJ2-2, with 9 bases aligning to TRBD1. The CDR3 spans 15 residues. Germline lookup yields CDR1 SGHKS and CDR2 YYEKEE (reference sequence). V was pared by 3 bases and J by 4 bases, with 4 bases of the junction left unmatched.

V gene TRBV11-2 combines with J gene TRBJ2-7, with D maybe TRBD2 (5 bases). This CDR3 is 15 amino acids long. The germline gives CDR1 SGHAT, CDR2 FQNNGV. The ends were cut back, 1 base at V and 2 bases at J, with 12 bases in the middle. Here the CDR3 reads CASSLGPGGAYEQYF. The CDR3, as DNA: TGTGCCAGCAGCTTAGGCCCAGGAGGAGCCTACGAGCAGTACTTC.

A remark on this clone: Its ends do not fully match the called genes, so a read error is possible. This chain links TRBV7-7 with TRBJ2-5; the D gene is possibly TRBD1 (6 bases). The CDR3 extends over 14 amino acids. Germline V gene sequence: CDR1 SSHAT, CDR2 FNYEAQ (reference sequence). The CDR3 nucleotides are TGTGCCAGCAGCGCGACAGGTTACCAAGAGGCCCAGTACTTC. Translation: CASSATGYQEAQYF.

The table lists this clone with a few counts. This sequence joins TRBV6-1 and TRBJ1-5, with a possible D match to TRBD1 (5 bases). The CDR3 consists of 15 residues. The germline V gene has CDR1 MNHNS and CDR2 SASEGT. Trimming left V 1 base short and J 5 bases short, with 12 bases between. The CDR3 DNA is TGTGCCAGCAGTGAAGATCGGCAGGGCCATCAGCCCCAGCATTTT. Its translation is CASSEDRQGHQPQHF.

This clone has more than one count but fewer than ten. The chain combines TRBV27 with TRBJ2-5, with 13 bases fitting TRBD2. The end of the DNA aligns better with TRBJ2-7, so the J call may be wrong. Germline V CDR1 and CDR2: MNHEY, SMNVEV (reference sequence). The CDR3 totals 15 residues. CDR3 sequence: CASSSLGLAGAEQYF. The CDR3 DNA follows: TGTGCCAGCAGTTCCCTCGGACTAGCGGGGGCCGAGCAGTACTTC.

This chain connects TRBV5-1 to TRBJ2-2, with 8 bases fitting TRBD2. The CDR3 is 16 amino acids. V gave up 4 bases and J gave up 5 bases; unmatched junction bases: 10. Germline CDR1 reads SGHRS; CDR2 reads YFSETQ. This CDR3 is CASSLETSAWTGELFF. In nucleotides, the CDR3 is TGCGCCAGCAGCCTGGAGACTAGCGCGTGGACCGGGGAGCTGTTTTTT.

This chain joins TRBV7-7 and TRBJ2-2, with 7 bases lining up with TRBD1. This CDR3 is 15 amino acids long. V shed 4 bases, J shed 5 bases, and the junction held 7 bases outside the gene matches. Germline values: CDR1 SSHAT, CDR2 FNYEAQ (reference sequence). CDR3 sequence (DNA): TGTGCCAGCAGCTCGTACAGGGGTGGGACCGGGGAGCTGTTTTTT. Its protein is CASSSYRGGTGELFF.

The chain uses TRBV2 and TRBJ1-2; 7 nucleotides line up with TRBD1. Looked up from germline, CDR1 is SNHLY and CDR2 is FYNNEI. Trimming removed 5 bases from V and 4 bases from J; junction bases left unmatched: 7. The CDR3 length is 14 residues. The CDR3 protein is CASSLGEGAYGYTF. The CDR3 nucleotides read TGTGCCAGCAGTCTCGGTGAGGGGGCCTATGGCTACACCTTC. The full variable domain, with the rest looked up from reference TRBV2 and TRBJ1-2, is EPEVTQTPSHQVTQMGQEVILRCVPISNHLYFYWYRQILGQKVEFLVSFYNNEISEKSEIFDDQFSVERPDGSNFTLKIRSTKLEDSAMYFCASSLGEGAYGYTFGSGTRLTVV.

J is TRBJ2-7 and V is TRBV4-2; 10 bases are a match to TRBD2. Germline CDR1 LGHNA, CDR2 YNFKEQ. This CDR3 has 16 amino acids. Unmatched junction bases numbered 7, after V lost 4 bases and J lost 1 base. CDR3: CASSLNLAGDSYEQYF. For the CDR3, the DNA is TGTGCCAGCAGCCTTAATCTAGCGGGGGATTCCTACGAGCAGTACTTC.

Here the CDR3 reads CASSLDTNYEQYF. As DNA, the CDR3 is TGCGCCAGCAGCTTGGACACTAACTACGAGCAGTACTTC. This chain links TRBV5-1 with TRBJ2-7; D remains unclear. The CDR3 spans 13 residues. In germline, CDR1 is SGHRS, CDR2 YFSETQ. Trimming removed 0 bases from V and 3 bases from J, with 7 bases in between.

CDR3 region: CASRSQVLNTEAFF. In DNA form, the CDR3 reads TGTGCCAGCAGGTCACAGGTGTTGAACACTGAAGCTTTCTTT. The chain carries TRBV7-2 and TRBJ1-1; possibly TRBD1 for D (5 bases). Looked up from germline, CDR1 is SGHTA and CDR2 is FQGNSA. V was clipped by 6 bases and J by 0 bases, with 11 bases between them. The CDR3 has 14 residues.